This record concerns one TCR beta chain sequence. The antigen remains unidentified. The same CDR3 also results from other DNA sequences found in this sample. This entry comes from a study of shared clonotypes between healthy human individuals. Sorted-subset replicate PCR reactions contained approximately 190 ng DNA, corresponding to approximately 30,000 T cell genomes. The repertoire was sequenced with immunoSEQ multiplex PCR; TCRdb's copy has only in-frame clones and lacks some. The data contain about 1.1 million clones, around 78% of them singletons. Whole-study findings and limits: Several donors showed sharing of about 4.7% of naive CD4 clonotypes. The study drew on few donors, limiting represented genetic and exposure-history diversity. Relative to clonotypes present in all four donors, those not shared had lower generation probabilities.

Trimming stripped 8 bases from V and 4 bases from J, with 8 bases between. Germline V gene data show CDR1 as MDHEN and CDR2 as SYDVKM. The CDR3 runs 11 residues. The sequenced sample consisted of memory CD4+ T cells from PBMCs. Subset described: CD45RA-negative fraction. This receptor was taken from a man between 18 and 29 years old in good health. Some clones in this sample may be carry-over from other donors' samples. V and J are TRBV28 and TRBJ1-2; D is ambiguous. CDR3 sequence reads: CASRQAYGYTF. In nucleotides, the CDR3 is TGTGCCAGCCGACAAGCCTATGGCTACACCTTC.